Listed here is a single T cell receptor beta chain. This specimen comes from a study of blood T cell repertoires in COVID-19. For the study at large: The United States, Italy and Spain were the sources of the acute and convalescent COVID-19 samples. T cells, B-cell-depleted T cells, or PBMCs supplied cDNA or gDNA.

In the original processing: For nucleated cells, counts were estimated from reference gene primer amplification. Repertoires were generated with immunoSEQ multiplex PCR, while TCRdb's copy carries only in-frame clones and drops some. From that table come the V and J calls and clone size; the DNA was used to work out D and trimming. This sample carries about 250,000 clones, just over 85% of them seen once, and the ten largest clones take around 3%. The CDR3 consists of 16 residues. Germline CDR1 is LGHNA and CDR2 is YNFKEQ. V lost 6 bases, J lost 2 bases, and 17 bases lay in between. The source is a woman aged 25 to 39 with active or convalescent COVID-19. The specimen was peripheral blood. The V and J genes are TRBV4-2 and TRBJ2-1, with a tentative D call TRBD2 (7 bases). CDR3 nucleotide sequence: TGTGCCAGCAGACGAAGCTCGGGGGGCACCTACAATGAGCAGTTCTTC. It translates to CASRRSSGGTYNEQFF.